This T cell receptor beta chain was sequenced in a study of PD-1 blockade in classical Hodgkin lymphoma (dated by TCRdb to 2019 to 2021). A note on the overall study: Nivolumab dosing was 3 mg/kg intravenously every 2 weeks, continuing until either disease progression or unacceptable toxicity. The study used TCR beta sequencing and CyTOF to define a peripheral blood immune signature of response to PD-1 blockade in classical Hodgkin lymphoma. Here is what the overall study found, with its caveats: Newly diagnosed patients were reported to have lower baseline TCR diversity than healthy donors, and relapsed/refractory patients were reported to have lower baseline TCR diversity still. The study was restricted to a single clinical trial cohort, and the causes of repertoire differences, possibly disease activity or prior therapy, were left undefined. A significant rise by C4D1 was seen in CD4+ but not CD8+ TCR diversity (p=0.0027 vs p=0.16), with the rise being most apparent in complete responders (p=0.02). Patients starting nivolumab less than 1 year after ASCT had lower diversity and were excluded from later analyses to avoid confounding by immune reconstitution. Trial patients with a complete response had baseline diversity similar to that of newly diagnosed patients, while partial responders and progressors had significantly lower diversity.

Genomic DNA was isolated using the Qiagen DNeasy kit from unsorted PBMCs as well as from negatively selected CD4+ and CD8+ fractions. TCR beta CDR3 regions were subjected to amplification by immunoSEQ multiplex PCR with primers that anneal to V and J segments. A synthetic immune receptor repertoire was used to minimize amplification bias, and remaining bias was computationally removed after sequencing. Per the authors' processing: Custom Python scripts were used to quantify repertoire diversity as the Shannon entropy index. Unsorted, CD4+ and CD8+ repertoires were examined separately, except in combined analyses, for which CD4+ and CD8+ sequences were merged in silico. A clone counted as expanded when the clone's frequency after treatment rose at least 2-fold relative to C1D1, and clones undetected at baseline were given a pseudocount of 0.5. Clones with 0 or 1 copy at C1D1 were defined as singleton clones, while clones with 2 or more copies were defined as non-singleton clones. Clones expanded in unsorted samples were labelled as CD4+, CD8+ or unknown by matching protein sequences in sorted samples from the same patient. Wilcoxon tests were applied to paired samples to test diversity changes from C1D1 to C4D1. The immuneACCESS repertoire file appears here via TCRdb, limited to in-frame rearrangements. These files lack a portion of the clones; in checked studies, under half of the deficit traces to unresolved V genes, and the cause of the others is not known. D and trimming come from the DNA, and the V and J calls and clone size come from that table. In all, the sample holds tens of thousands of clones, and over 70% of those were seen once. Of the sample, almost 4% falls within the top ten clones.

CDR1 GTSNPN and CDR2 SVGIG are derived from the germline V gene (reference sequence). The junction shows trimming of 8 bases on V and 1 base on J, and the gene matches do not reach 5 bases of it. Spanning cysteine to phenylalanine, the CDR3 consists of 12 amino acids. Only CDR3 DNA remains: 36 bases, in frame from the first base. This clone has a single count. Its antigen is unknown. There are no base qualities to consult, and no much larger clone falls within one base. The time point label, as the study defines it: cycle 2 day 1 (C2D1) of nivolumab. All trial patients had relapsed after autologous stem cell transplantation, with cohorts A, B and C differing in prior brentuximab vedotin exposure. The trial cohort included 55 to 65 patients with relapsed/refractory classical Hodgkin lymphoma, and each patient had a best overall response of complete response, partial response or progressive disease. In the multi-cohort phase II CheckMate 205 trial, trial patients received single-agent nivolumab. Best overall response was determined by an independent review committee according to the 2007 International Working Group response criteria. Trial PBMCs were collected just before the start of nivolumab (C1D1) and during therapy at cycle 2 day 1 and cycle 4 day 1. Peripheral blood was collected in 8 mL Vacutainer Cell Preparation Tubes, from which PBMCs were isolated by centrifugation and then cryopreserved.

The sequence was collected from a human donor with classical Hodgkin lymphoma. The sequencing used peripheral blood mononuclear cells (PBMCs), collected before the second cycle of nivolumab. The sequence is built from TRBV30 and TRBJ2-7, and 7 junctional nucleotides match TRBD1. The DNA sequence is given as TGTGCCCGAGGGGGCGATTCCTACGAGCAGTACTTC. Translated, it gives CARGGDSYEQYF.